The 3 T cell receptor beta chains given below trace back to one sample, sequenced in a study of blood T cell repertoires in COVID-19. Data came from immunoSEQ multiplex PCR; TCRdb stores just in-frame clones and leaves some out. The table lists 150,000 to 200,000 clones, over 75% of them singletons. The sequenced material came from peripheral blood. The receptors here all came from a man aged 40-50 years with active or convalescent COVID-19.

The V gene is TRBV11-2, the J gene TRBJ2-1, with TRBD2 matching 11 bases. The V gene's germline CDR1 is SGHAT and CDR2 FQNNGV. V trimming: 5 bases; J trimming: 7 bases; junction bases outside the gene matches: 19. The CDR3 is 19 residues long. The CDR3 reads CASSPGGGSGGAVGNEQFF. DNA for the CDR3: TGTGCCAGCAGCCCCGGTGGGGGTAGCGGGGGGGCGGTTGGGAATGAGCAGTTCTTC.

The chain combines TRBV27 with TRBJ2-2, with TRBD2 identical over 8 bases. There are 16 residues in the CDR3. Losses at the gene ends were 4 bases for V and 5 bases for J; bases not matched to a gene: 9. CDR1 is MNHEY, CDR2 SMNVEV, per germline (reference sequence). DNA of the CDR3: TGTGCCAGCAGTTCTCTGGCGGGGGGTAGTACCGGGGAGCTGTTTTTT. Its protein product is CASSSLAGGSTGELFF.

The chain employs TRBV5-8 and TRBJ1-5, with a possible D match to TRBD1 (6 bases). V lost 0 bases and J 0 bases, leaving 13 bases between the germline ends. CDR3 length: 17 residues. CDR1 is SGHTS and CDR2 is YDEGEE in the germline V gene. Written as DNA, the CDR3 is TGTGCCAGCAGCTTGGAAACAGGGAGTTATAGCAATCAGCCCCAGCATTTT. It encodes CASSLETGSYSNQPQHF. Full variable domain (missing parts from reference TRBV5-8 and TRBJ1-5): EAGVTQSPTHLIKTRGQQATLRCSPISGHTSVYWYQQALGLGLQFLLWYDEGEERNRGNFPPRFSGRQFPNYSSELNVNALELEDSALYLCASSLETGSYSNQPQHFGDGTRLSIL.